Here is one T cell receptor beta chain with its context. This sample's TCRbeta library carried unique molecular identifier barcodes. TCRdb reprocessed the PCR reads via MiXCR and lists one record per CDR3 protein. This table has about 72,000 distinct CDR3 sequences, around 6.6% appearing once. The record originates from a study of T-cell reconstitution after alpha-beta-depleted transplantation in children. This specimen was PBMCs from the stem cell graft donor, taken from the stem cell graft. The origin of this receptor is a human donor who donated a stem cell graft to a child with acute lymphoblastic leukemia.

Here the CDR3 DNA reads TGTGCCAGCAAAGGGTGGGACACCGGGGAGCTGTTTTTT. This translates into CASKGWDTGELFF. The V call is TRBV11-2, the J call TRBJ2-2, with D hard to call. Deletions cut 7 bases from V and 3 bases from J, with 9 bases between. Germline CDR1 reads SGHAT; CDR2 reads FQNNGV. CDR3 length: 13 residues.